These 13 T cell receptor beta chains were all obtained from the same sample, sequenced in a study of T cell clonotyping in hematopoietic cell transplantation. The method was immunoSEQ multiplex PCR; TCRdb's version includes in-frame clones alone and lacks a portion of them. The sample lists 13,000 or so clones, 80% to 95% occurring once. The specimen was PBMCs, collected 100 days after allogeneic stem cell transplant. All receptors come from a female patient aged 50-65 years who had an allogeneic stem cell transplant from an unrelated donor, so the T cells may come from the graft donor. Some clones in this sample may be carry-over from other donors' samples.

The chain recombines TRBV2 with TRBJ1-5; D is unclear. V lost 8 bases to trimming and J lost 5 bases, with 13 bases between them. This CDR3 has 13 residues. Germline assignment: CDR1 SNHLY and CDR2 FYNNEI. CDR3 bases: TGTGCCAGCCGGATAGAGGGATATCAGCCCCAGCATTTT. As protein: CASRIEGYQPQHF. Filled out from reference TRBV2 and TRBJ1-5, the complete variable domain reads EPEVTQTPSHQVTQMGQEVILRCVPISNHLYFYWYRQILGQKVEFLVSFYNNEISEKSEIFDDQFSVERPDGSNFTLKIRSTKLEDSAMYFCASRIEGYQPQHFGDGTRLSIL.

The rearrangement uses TRBV30 and TRBJ2-7; D uncertain. Between the trimmed V and J ends, which lost 8 bases and 0 bases, there was a span of 14 bases. The CDR3 has 13 residues. Germline CDR1 is GTSNPN and CDR2 is SVGIG (reference sequence). The CDR3 sequence: CAADGELSYEQYF. CDR3 nucleotides: TGTGCCGCGGACGGTGAGCTCTCCTACGAGCAGTACTTC.

The chain recombines TRBV2 with TRBJ2-7, with D possibly being TRBD1 (7 bases). With 11 bases removed from V and 1 base from J, the gap between germline ends came to 12 bases. CDR3 size: 12 residues. In germline, CDR1 is SNHLY, CDR2 FYNNEI. The CDR3 loop reads CAAGTASYEQYV. Written as DNA, the CDR3 is TGTGCCGCGGGGACAGCTTCCTACGAGCAGTACGTC.

The chain uses TRBV6-5 and TRBJ1-1; TRBD1 agrees at 10 bases. This CDR3 has 14 amino acids. Unmatched junction bases numbered 6, after V lost 6 bases and J lost 5 bases. The germline CDR1 and CDR2 sequences are MNHEY and SVGAGI. The chain's CDR3 is CASRTGQGRTEAFF. The DNA of the CDR3 is TGTGCCAGCAGAACGGGACAGGGGAGAACTGAAGCTTTCTTT.

This chain connects TRBV18 to TRBJ2-3; D ambiguous. CDR3 length: 11 residues. The germline V gene has CDR1 KGHSH and CDR2 LQKENI. V shed 3 bases and J shed 3 bases, with 1 base lying between them. The chain's CDR3 is CASSPTDTQYF. The CDR3 region has the DNA TGTGCCAGCTCACCTACAGATACGCAGTATTTT. The complete variable domain, with remaining parts taken from reference TRBV18 and TRBJ2-3, reads NAGVMQNPRHLVRRRGQEARLRCSPMKGHSHVYWYRQLPEEGLKFMVYLQKENIIDESGMPKERFSAEFPKEGPSILRIQQVVRGDSAAYFCASSPTDTQYFGPGTRLTVL.

This clone was observed a single time. V usage is TRBV27 and J usage is TRBJ1-6; D is unclear. Germline CDR1 and CDR2: MNHEY and SMNVEV (reference sequence). CDR3 length equals 14 residues. The V end lost 1 base, the J end lost 8 bases, and 9 bases lay between the germline ends. The chain's CDR3 is CASSLFGRDSPLHF. The CDR3 DNA reads as TGTGCCAGCAGTTTATTTGGCCGGGATTCACCCCTCCACTTT.

With regard to this clone: A junction end diverges from the germline sequence, so it may reflect a read error. The chain joins TRBV5-6 to TRBJ1-1; D uncertain. This CDR3 contains 13 residues. Germline loops: CDR1 SGHDT, CDR2 YYEEEE. The CDR3 here is CDSSFSGNTEAFF. CDR3 DNA sequence: TGTGACAGCAGCTTCTCGGGAAACACTGAAGCTTTCTTT.

V usage is TRBV7-2 and J usage is TRBJ1-6; no clear D. Germline-derived CDR1 and CDR2 are SGHTA and FQGNSA. V dropped 0 bases and J dropped 10 bases, with 7 bases sitting between them. The CDR3 covers 13 residues. CDR3 DNA: TGTGCCAGCAGCTTAGCTCCGGACTCACCCCTCCACTTT. It yields the protein CASSLAPDSPLHF.

Here the CDR3 DNA reads TGTGCCAGCAGCTTAGGGGGGACACAGCCCCAGCATTTT. Translated: CASSLGGTQPQHF. This chain uses TRBV7-8 with TRBJ1-5; tentatively, D is TRBD1 (6 bases). CDR1 and CDR2 from the germline V gene are SGHVS and FQNEAQ. Deletions cut 1 base from V and 7 bases from J, with 8 bases between. The CDR3 sequence is 13 residues long.

The V call is TRBV7-8, the J call TRBJ2-1; no clear D. Trimming removed 2 bases at V and 5 bases at J, with 16 bases between. The CDR3 length is 16 residues. The germline gives CDR1 SGHVS, CDR2 FQNEAQ. CDR3 sequence: CASSLWTLRSNNEQFF. The CDR3 DNA is TGTGCCAGCAGCTTATGGACCCTTAGATCCAACAATGAGCAGTTCTTC. Together with reference TRBV7-8 and TRBJ2-1, the CDR3 gives the full variable domain: GAGVSQSPRYKVAKRGQDVALRCDPISGHVSLFWYQQALGQGPEFLTYFQNEAQLDKSGLPSDRFFAERPEGSVSTLKIQRTQQEDSAVYLCASSLWTLRSNNEQFFGPGTRLTVL.

J is TRBJ2-3 and V is TRBV29-1; no definite D call. V lost 3 bases to trimming and J lost 3 bases, with 13 bases between them. This CDR3 contains 14 residues. Germline V CDR1 and CDR2: SQVTM, ANQGSEA. CDR3 nucleotide sequence: TGCAGCGTTGAGGTTAGCCTTTTGACAGATACGCAGTATTTT. It is translated as CSVEVSLLTDTQYF.

The V and J genes are TRBV6-4 and TRBJ1-5; D call uncertain. Deletions cut 4 bases from V and 1 base from J, with 17 bases between. This CDR3 comprises 17 residues. The V gene's germline CDR1 is MRHNA and CDR2 SNTAGT. The CDR3 loop is CASSASSVPGSNQPQHF. The CDR3 DNA sequence: TGTGCCAGCAGTGCTAGTTCCGTACCAGGAAGCAATCAGCCCCAGCATTTT.

This clone was found once. V usage is TRBV30 and J usage is TRBJ2-1; 7 bases agree with TRBD2. CDR1 GTSNPN and CDR2 SVGIG come from the germline V gene (reference sequence). The V segment lost 3 bases and the J segment 6 bases; nucleotides outside the gene matches: 8. CDR3 length equals 14 residues. CDR3 region: CAWRGREGRNEQFF. The CDR3 region has the DNA TGTGCCTGGAGGGGGAGGGAGGGCCGCAATGAGCAGTTCTTC.